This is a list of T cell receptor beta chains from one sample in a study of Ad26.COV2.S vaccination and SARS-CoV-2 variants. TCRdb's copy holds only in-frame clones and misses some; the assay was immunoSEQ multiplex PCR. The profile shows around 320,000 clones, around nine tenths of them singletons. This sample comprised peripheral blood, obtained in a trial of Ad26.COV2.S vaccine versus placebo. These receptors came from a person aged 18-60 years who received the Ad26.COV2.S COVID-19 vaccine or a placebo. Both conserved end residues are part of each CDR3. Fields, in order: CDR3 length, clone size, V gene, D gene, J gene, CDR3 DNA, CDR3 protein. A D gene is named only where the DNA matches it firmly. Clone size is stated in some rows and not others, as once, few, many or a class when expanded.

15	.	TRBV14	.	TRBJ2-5	TGTGCCAGCAGCCAAGATGAACTCAGGAGGGAGACCCAGTACTTC	CASSQDELRRETQYF
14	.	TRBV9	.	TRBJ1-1	TGTGCCAGCAGCGAGGACCCCTTGAACACTGAAGCTTTCTTT	CASSEDPLNTEAFF
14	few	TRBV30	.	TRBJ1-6	TGTGCCTGGAGCGAAGTCAGGGGAAATTCACCCCTCCACTTT	CAWSEVRGNSPLHF
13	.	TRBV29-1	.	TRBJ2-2	TGCAGCGCACCGGGACATAACACCGGGGAGCTGTTTTTT	CSAPGHNTGELFF
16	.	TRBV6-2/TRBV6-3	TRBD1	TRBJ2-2	TGTGCCAGCAGTTACTCCGGGACAGACAACACCGGGGAGCTGTTTTTT	CASSYSGTDNTGELFF
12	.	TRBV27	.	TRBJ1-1	TGTGCCAGCAGTCAAGACAGAAGTGAAGCTTTCTTT	CASSQDRSEAFF
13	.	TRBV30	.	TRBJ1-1	TGTGCCTGGAGTGTACCGGGGAACACTGAAGCTTTCTTT	CAWSVPGNTEAFF
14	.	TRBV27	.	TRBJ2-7	TGTGCCAGCAGTTTAGGAACCCGGGGGTACGAGCAGTACTTC	CASSLGTRGYEQYF
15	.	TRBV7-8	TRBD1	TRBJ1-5	TGTGCCAGCATCCCGGGACGGGACAGATATCAGCCCCAGCATTTT	CASIPGRDRYQPQHF
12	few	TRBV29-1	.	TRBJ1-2	TGCAGCGTTGGTAAGGCCGTGGATGGCTACACCTTC	CSVGKAVDGYTF
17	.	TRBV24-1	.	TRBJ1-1	TGTGCCACCCGGAGCGTAGAGCCTCCATTCGGGAACACTGAAGCTTTCTTT	CATRSVEPPFGNTEAFF
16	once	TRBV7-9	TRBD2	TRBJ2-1	TGTGCCAGCAGCTCAATAGGGCTAGCGGATTCTAGGGAGCAGTTCTTC	CASSSIGLADSREQFF
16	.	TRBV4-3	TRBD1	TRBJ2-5	TGCGCCAGCAGCCAAGATCACAGGGGGCGCGGGGAGACCCAGTACTTC	CASSQDHRGRGETQYF
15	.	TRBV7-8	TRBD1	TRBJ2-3	TGTGCCAGCAGCCTTTCGGGACAGGGCGTCGGTACGCAGTATTTT	CASSLSGQGVGTQYF
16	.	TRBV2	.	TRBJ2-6	TGTGCCATCATAGGGCTCAGTAACTCTGGGGCCAACGTCCTGACTTTC	CAIIGLSNSGANVLTF
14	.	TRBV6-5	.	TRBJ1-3	TGTGCCAGCAGACCCACTAGCTCTGGAAACACCATATATTTT	CASRPTSSGNTIYF
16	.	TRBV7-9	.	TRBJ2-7	TGTGCCAGCAGCTTAGATGGGGAAGGGAGCTGGGACGAGCAGTACTTC	CASSLDGEGSWDEQYF
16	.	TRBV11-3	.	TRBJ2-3	TGTGCCAGCAGCTTAGGGATGATTCCTAGCACAGATACGCAGTATTTT	CASSLGMIPSTDTQYF
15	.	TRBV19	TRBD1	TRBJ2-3	TGTGCCAGTAGTAGGGACAGGGGGGAAGGAGATACGCAGTATTTT	CASSRDRGEGDTQYF
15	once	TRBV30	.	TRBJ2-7	TGTGCCTGGAGTGGGGGGGCGCTAGCCCCCTACGAGCAGTACTTC	CAWSGGALAPYEQYF
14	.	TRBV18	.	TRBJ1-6	TGTGCCAGCTCACCGGGCAGCGATAATTCACCCCTCCACTTT	CASSPGSDNSPLHF